This T cell receptor (beta chain) originates from a study of blood T cell repertoires in COVID-19. Germline assignment: CDR1 SGHAT and CDR2 FQNNGV. The CDR3 runs 14 residues. V lost 5 bases to trimming and J lost 4 bases, with 12 bases between them. Profiled with immunoSEQ multiplex PCR; TCRdb holds only in-frame clones, not every one. Here the sample spans some 300,000 clones, over 85% being singletons. Participant-given clinical history determined each cohort assignment. The sample taken for sequencing was PBMCs or T cells enriched from blood (not recorded which). This chain joins TRBV11-2 and TRBJ1-3; maybe TRBD1 (6 bases). This receptor was identified in a woman in her forties or fifties who had been exposed to COVID-19. CDR3 coding DNA: TGTGCCAGCAGCCATACAGGGACCGGAAACACCATATATTTT. It codes for CASSHTGTGNTIYF.